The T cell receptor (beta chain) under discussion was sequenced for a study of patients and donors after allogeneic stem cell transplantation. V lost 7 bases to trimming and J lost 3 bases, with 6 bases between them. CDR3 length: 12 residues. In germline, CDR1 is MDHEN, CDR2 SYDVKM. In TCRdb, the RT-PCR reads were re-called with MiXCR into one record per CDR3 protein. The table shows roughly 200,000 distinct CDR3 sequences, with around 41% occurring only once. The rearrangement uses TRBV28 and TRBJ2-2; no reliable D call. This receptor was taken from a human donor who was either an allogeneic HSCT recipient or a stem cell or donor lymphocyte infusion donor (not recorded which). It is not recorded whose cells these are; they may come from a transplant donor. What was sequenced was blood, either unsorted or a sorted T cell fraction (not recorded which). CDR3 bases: TGTGCCAGCACCCTCTACACCGGGGAGCTGTTTTTT. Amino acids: CASTLYTGELFF.